The 9 T cell receptor beta chains listed next were all sequenced from one sample in a study of T-cell reconstitution after alpha-beta-depleted transplantation in children. Unique molecular identifiers were incorporated when the TCRbeta library was constructed. TCRdb re-analysed the PCR reads in MiXCR, keeping a single row per CDR3 protein. The sample has approximately 1,000,000 distinct CDR3 sequences; about 31% are singletons. The source material was PBMCs, mostly from graft donor cells, sampled 360 days after TCRalphabeta/CD19-depleted stem cell transplant. These receptors were obtained from a boy under three years old who had a stem cell transplant for SCID, so the T cells may come from the graft donor.

The chain uses TRBV6-5 and TRBJ2-7, with D perhaps TRBD1 or TRBD2 (5 bases each). The V gene lost 0 bases and the J gene lost 7 bases, with 16 bases spanning the gap. Germline CDR1 and CDR2: MNHEY and SVGAGI. The CDR3 sequence is 15 residues long. DNA of the CDR3: TGTGCCAGCAGTTACTCGAGGGGCAGGACGGGGGAGCAGTACTTC. It yields the protein CASSYSRGRTGEQYF.

CDR3 DNA: TGTGCCACCAGTCAGCCATGGAGCTCTGAAGCTTTCTTT. Its translation: CATSQPWSSEAFF. V gene TRBV15 combines with J gene TRBJ1-1; unclear D gene. Per germline, CDR1 LNHNV and CDR2 YYDKDF (reference sequence). Trimming cost V 6 bases and J 6 bases, with 14 bases left between them. This CDR3 spans 13 amino acids.

This clonotype was detected ten times or more. The CDR3 DNA is TGTGCCAGCAGTTTACAGTTCACTGAAGCTTTCTTT. It is translated as CASSLQFTEAFF. This chain links TRBV12-3 or TRBV12-4 with TRBJ1-1; D uncertain. The CDR3 length is 12 residues. Trimming left V 2 bases short and J 4 bases short, with 5 bases between.

The gene calls are TRBV4-3 and TRBJ2-3; the D is unclear. There are 18 residues in the CDR3. The germline CDR1 and CDR2 sequences are LGHNA and YSLEER. Trimming removed 4 bases from V and 1 base from J, with 21 bases in between. The CDR3, as DNA: TGCGCCAGCAGCCGCTCCCCCACTGGAGTGGGTCGCACAGATACGCAGTATTTT. It encodes CASSRSPTGVGRTDTQYF.

The chain couples TRBV6-1 to TRBJ2-1; no clear D gene. CDR3 length: 16 amino acids. V lost 2 bases and J 3 bases, leaving 14 bases between the germline ends. Germline lookup yields CDR1 MNHNS and CDR2 SASEGT. The CDR3 coding sequence is TGTGCCAGCAGTGAATCCCTGGTATCAGGCTACAATGAGCAGTTCTTC. Its protein is CASSESLVSGYNEQFF.

The chain joins TRBV7-6 to TRBJ2-7; a weak D match, TRBD2 (5 bases). Trimming stripped 4 bases from V and 1 base from J, with 11 bases between. The CDR3 length is 14 residues. CDR1 is SGHVS, CDR2 FNYEAQ, per germline. The CDR3 DNA is TGTGCCAGCAGCTCGCACACGGGGTCCTACGAGCAGTACTTC. This translates into CASSSHTGSYEQYF.

This clonotype was picked up a small number of times. V and J are TRBV4-2 and TRBJ2-7, with D perhaps matching TRBD2 (5 bases). The CDR3 sequence is 15 residues long. V shed 1 base and J shed 3 bases, with 13 bases lying between them. CDR1 is LGHNA, CDR2 YNFKEQ, per germline. This CDR3 is CASSQASGTLYEQYF. CDR3 DNA: TGTGCCAGCAGCCAAGCGAGCGGAACCCTCTACGAGCAGTACTTC.

This chain links TRBV6-1 with TRBJ2-2, with D possibly being TRBD1 or TRBD2 (5 bases each). Per the germline V gene, CDR1 is MNHNS and CDR2 is SASEGT. Deletions cut 8 bases from V and 4 bases from J, with 14 bases between. The CDR3 is 14 residues long. The CDR3 here is CASAARGRTGELFF. The CDR3 DNA reads TGTGCCAGCGCAGCCCGGGGACGCACCGGGGAGCTGTTTTTT.

The rearrangement joins TRBV28 to TRBJ1-1; TRBD1 agrees at 7 bases. The germline CDR1 and CDR2 sequences are MDHEN and SYDVKM. CDR3 size: 15 residues. Losses at the gene ends were 5 bases for V and 1 base for J; bases not matched to a gene: 7. DNA of the CDR3: TGTGCCAGCAGTCCAGAGGGACAGAAGAACACTGAAGCTTTCTTT. It codes for CASSPEGQKNTEAFF.